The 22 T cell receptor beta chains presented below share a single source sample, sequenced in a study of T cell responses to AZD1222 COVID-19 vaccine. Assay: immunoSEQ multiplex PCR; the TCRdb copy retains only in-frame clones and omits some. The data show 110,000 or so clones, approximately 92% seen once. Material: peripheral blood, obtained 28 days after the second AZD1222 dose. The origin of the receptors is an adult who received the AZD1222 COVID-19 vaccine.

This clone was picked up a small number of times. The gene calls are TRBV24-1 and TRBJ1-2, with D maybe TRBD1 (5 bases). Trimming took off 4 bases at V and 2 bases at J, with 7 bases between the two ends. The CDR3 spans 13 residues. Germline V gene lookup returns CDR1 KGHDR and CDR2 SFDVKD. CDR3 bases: TGTGCCACCAGTGAACACAGGAACTATGGCTACACCTTC. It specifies CATSEHRNYGYTF.

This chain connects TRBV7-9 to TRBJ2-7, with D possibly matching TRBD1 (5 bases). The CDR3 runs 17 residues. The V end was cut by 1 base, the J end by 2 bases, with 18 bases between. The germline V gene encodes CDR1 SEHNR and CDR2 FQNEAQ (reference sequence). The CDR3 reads CASSLEVLGAAAYEQYF. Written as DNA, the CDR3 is TGTGCCAGCAGCTTAGAAGTTTTAGGGGCCGCAGCCTACGAGCAGTACTTC.

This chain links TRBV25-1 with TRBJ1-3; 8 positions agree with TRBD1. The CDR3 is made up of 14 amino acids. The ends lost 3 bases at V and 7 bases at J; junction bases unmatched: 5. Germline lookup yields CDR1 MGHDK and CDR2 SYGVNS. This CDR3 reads CASSDAGGINTIYF. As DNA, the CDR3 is TGTGCCAGCAGTGATGCAGGGGGCATCAACACCATATATTTT.

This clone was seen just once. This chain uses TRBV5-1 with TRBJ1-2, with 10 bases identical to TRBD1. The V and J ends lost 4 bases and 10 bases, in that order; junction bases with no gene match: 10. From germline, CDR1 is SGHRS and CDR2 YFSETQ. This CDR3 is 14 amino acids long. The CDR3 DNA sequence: TGCGCCAGCAGCCTAACCGGGACAGGGGCAGACTACACCTTC. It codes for CASSLTGTGADYTF.

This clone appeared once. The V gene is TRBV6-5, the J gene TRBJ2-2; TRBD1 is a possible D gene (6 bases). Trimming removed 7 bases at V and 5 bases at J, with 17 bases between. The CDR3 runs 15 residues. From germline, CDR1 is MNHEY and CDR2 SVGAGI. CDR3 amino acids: CASNPTGTGTGELFF. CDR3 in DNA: TGTGCCAGCAACCCTACAGGGACGGGGACCGGGGAGCTGTTTTTT.

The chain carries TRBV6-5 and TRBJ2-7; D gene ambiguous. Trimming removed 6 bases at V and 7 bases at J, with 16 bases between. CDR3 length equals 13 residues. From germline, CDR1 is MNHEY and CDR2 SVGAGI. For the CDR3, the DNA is TGTGCCAGCAGCAATGACAAATGGGTTGAGCAGTACTTC. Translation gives CASSNDKWVEQYF.

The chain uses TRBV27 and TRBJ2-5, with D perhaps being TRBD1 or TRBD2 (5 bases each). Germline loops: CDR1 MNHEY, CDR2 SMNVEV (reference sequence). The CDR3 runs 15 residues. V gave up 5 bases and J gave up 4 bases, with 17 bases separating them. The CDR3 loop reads CASSLLGTGRETQYF. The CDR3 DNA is TGTGCCAGCAGTCTACTTGGGACGGGGAGAGAGACCCAGTACTTC.

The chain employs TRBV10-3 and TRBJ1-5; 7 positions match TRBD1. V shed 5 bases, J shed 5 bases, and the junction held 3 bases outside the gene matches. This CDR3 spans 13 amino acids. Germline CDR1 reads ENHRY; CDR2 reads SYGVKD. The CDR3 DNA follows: TGTGCCATCAGTTTGACAGGGTATCAGCCCCAGCATTTT. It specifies CAISLTGYQPQHF.

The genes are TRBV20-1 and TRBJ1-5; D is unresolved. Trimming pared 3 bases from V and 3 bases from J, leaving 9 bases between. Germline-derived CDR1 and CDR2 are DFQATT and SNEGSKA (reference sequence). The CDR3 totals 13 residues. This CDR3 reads CSASGQSNQPQHF. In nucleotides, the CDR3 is TGCAGTGCTAGTGGGCAGTCCAATCAGCCCCAGCATTTT.

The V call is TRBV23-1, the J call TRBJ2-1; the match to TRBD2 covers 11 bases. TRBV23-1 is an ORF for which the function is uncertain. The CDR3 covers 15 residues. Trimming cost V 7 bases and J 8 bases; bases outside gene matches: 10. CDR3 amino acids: CASTTTSGEGDEQFF. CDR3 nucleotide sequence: TGCGCCAGCACCACGACTAGCGGGGAGGGTGATGAGCAGTTCTTC.

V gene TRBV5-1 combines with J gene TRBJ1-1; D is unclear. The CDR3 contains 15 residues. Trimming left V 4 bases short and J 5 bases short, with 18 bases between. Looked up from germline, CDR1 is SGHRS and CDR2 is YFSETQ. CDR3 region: CASSLLDVGSTEAFF. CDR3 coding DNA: TGCGCCAGCAGCCTGCTAGACGTGGGGTCGACTGAAGCTTTCTTT.

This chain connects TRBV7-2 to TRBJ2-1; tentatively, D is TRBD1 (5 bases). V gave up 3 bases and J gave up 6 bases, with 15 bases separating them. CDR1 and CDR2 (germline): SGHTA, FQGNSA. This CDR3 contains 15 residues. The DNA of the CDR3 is TGTGCCAGCAGCTTTCGACAGTCCACTACCAATGAGCAGTTCTTC. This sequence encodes CASSFRQSTTNEQFF.

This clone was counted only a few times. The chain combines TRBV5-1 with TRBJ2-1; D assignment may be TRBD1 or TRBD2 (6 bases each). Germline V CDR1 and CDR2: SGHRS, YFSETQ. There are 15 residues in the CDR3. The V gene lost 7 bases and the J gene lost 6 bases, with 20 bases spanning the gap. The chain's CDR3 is CASGLGGGRINEQFF. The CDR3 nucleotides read TGCGCCAGCGGCCTGGGGGGCGGTAGAATCAATGAGCAGTTCTTC.

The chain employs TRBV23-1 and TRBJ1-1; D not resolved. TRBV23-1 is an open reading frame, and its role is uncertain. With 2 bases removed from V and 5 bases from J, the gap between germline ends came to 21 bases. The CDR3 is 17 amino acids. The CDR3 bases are TGCGCCAGCAGTCAACCCCCCCCAAAGGAGGGAAGGACTGAAGCTTTCTTT. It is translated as CASSQPPPKEGRTEAFF.

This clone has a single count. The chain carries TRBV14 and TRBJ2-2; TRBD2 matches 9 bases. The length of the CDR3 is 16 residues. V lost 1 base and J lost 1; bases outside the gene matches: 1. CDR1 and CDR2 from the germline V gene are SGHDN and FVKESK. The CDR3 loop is CASSQALAGNTGELFF. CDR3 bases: TGTGCCAGCAGCCAAGCACTAGCGGGGAACACCGGGGAGCTGTTTTTT.

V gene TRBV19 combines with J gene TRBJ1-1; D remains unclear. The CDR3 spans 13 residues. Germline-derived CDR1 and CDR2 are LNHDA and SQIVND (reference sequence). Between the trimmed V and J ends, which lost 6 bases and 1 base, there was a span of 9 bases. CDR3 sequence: CASSQRRNTEAFF. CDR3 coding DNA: TGTGCCAGTAGCCAAAGAAGGAACACTGAAGCTTTCTTT.

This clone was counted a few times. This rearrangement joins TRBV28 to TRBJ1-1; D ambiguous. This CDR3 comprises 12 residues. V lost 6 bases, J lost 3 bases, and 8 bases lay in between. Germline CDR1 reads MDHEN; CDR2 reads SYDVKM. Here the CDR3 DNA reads TGTGCCAGCAGCTCCCAGTACACTGAAGCTTTCTTT. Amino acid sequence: CASSSQYTEAFF. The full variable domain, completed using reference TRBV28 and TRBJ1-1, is DVKVTQSSRYLVKRTGEKVFLECVQDMDHENMFWYRQDPGLGLRLIYFSYDVKMKEKGDIPEGYSVSREKKERFSLILESASTNQTSMYLCASSSQYTEAFFGQGTRLTVV.

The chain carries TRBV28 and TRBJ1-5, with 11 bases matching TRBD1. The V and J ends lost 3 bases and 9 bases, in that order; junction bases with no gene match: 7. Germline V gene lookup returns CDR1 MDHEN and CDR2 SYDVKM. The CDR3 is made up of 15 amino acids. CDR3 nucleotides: TGTGCCAGCAGTTTTACGAGGACAGGGGGCCGGCCCCAGCATTTT. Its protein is CASSFTRTGGRPQHF. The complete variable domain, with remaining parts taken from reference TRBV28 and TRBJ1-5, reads DVKVTQSSRYLVKRTGEKVFLECVQDMDHENMFWYRQDPGLGLRLIYFSYDVKMKEKGDIPEGYSVSREKKERFSLILESASTNQTSMYLCASSFTRTGGRPQHFGDGTRLSIL.

The CDR3 DNA reads TGTGCCAGCAGTTTTGTGGGGGACTATAATTCACCCCTCCACTTT. Amino acid sequence: CASSFVGDYNSPLHF. V and J are TRBV28 and TRBJ1-6; D may be TRBD1 (5 bases). V was pared by 3 bases and J by 3 bases, with 9 bases between. The CDR3 sequence is 15 residues long. CDR1 is MDHEN, CDR2 SYDVKM, per germline.

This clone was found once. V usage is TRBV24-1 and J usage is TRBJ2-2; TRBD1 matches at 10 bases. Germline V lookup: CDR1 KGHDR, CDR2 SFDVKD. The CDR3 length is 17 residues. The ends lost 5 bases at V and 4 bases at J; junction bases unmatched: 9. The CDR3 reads CATSALGDRGSTGELFF. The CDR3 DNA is TGTGCCACCAGTGCCCTGGGGGACAGGGGTAGCACCGGGGAGCTGTTTTTT.

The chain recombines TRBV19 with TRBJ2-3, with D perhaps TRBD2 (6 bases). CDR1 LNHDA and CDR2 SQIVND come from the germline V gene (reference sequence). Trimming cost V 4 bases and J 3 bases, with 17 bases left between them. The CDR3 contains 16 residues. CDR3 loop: CASSTIVAEGTDTQYF. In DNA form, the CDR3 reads TGTGCCAGTAGTACTATTGTAGCGGAGGGGACAGATACGCAGTATTTT.

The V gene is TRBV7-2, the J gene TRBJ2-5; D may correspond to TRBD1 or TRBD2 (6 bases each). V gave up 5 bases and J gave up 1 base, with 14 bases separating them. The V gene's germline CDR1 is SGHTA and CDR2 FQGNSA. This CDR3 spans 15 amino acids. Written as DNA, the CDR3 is TGTGCCAGCAGCCTCGAGGGGGGACCCCAAGAGACCCAGTACTTC. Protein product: CASSLEGGPQETQYF.